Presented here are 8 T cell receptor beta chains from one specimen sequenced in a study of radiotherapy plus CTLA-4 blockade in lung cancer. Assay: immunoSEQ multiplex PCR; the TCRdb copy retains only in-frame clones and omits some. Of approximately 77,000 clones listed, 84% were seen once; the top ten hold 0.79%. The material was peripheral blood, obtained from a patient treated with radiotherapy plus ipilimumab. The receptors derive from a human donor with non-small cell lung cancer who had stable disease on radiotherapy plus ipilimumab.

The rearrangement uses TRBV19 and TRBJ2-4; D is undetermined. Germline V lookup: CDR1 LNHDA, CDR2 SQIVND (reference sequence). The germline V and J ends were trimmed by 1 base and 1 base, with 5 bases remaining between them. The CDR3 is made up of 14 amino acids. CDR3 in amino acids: CASSIADAKNIQYF. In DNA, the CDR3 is TGTGCCAGTAGTATAGCAGATGCCAAAAACATTCAGTACTTC.

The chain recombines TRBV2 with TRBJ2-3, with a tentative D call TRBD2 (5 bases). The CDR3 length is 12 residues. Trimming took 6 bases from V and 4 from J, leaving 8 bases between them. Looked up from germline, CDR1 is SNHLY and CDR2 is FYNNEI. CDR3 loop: CASRLLADTQYF. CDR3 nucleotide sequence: TGTGCCAGCAGGTTACTAGCAGATACGCAGTATTTT.

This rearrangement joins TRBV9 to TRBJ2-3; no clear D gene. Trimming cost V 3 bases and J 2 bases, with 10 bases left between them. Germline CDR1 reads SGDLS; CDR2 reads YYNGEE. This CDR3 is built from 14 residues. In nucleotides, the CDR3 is TGTGCCAGCAGCGGTAGCCTACCCACAGATACGCAGTATTTT. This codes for CASSGSLPTDTQYF.

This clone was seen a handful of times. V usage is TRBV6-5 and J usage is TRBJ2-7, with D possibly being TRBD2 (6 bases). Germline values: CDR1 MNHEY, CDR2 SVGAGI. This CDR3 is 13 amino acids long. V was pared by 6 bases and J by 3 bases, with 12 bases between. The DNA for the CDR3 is TGTGCCAGCAGGAGAGGGCGGGGCTACGAGCAGTACTTC. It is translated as CASRRGRGYEQYF.

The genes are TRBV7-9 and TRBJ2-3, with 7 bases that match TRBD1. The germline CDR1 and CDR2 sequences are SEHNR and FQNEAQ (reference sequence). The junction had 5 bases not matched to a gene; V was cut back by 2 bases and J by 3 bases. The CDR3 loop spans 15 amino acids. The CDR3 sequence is CASSLRGPGTDTQYF. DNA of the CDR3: TGTGCCAGCAGCTTAAGGGGGCCGGGGACAGATACGCAGTATTTT.

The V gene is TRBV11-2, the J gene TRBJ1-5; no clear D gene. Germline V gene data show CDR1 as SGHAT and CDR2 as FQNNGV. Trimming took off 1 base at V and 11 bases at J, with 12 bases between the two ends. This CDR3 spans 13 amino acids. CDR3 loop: CASSLGSGVTQHF. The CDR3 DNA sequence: TGTGCCAGCAGCTTAGGGAGCGGGGTTACCCAGCATTTT.

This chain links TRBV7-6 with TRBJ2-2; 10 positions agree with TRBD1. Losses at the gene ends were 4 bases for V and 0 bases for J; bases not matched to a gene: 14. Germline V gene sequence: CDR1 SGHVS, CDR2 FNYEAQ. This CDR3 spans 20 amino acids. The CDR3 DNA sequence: TGTGCCAGCAGCTCCCGGGACAGGGGATCCCAACTTTCGAACACCGGGGAGCTGTTTTTT. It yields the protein CASSSRDRGSQLSNTGELFF.

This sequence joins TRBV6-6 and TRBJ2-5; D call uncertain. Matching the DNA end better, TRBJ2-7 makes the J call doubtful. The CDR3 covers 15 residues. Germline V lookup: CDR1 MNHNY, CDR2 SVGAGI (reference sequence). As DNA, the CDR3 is TGTGCCAGCAGCCTGTCGGCCAGGCTCTCCTACGAGCAGTACTTC. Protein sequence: CASSLSARLSYEQYF.